This T cell receptor beta chain comes out of a study of T cells in Graves' hyperthyroidism and ophthalmopathy. Notes on the study in general: Among thyroid clonotypes expanded above 0.001, most also appeared in blood. In the analysis, a 13 V-J model separated ophthalmopathy from stable hyperthyroidism.

Clinical symptoms, serum thyroxine and TRAb, thyroid ultrasound and orbital computed tomography together formed the diagnostic basis. Before ophthalmopathy appeared, progressors gave blood at initial hyperthyroidism diagnosis. A word on this clonotype: Its matching antigen is unknown.

Germline V CDR1 and CDR2: MDHEN, SYDVKM. This CDR3 region has 16 residues. V was trimmed by 2 bases and J by 3 bases, leaving 16 bases between them. Regions amplified from RNA transcripts were the TCR beta CDR3 regions. The HTBI primer set served for first-round RT-PCR of the TCR CDR3. TCRdb used MiXCR to reprocess the multiplex PCR reads, holding one entry per CDR3 protein. This table has around 240,000 distinct CDR3 sequences, more than 14% appearing once. The material sequenced was blood. The rearrangement uses TRBV28 and TRBJ1-1; D is perhaps TRBD1 (5 bases). The origin of this receptor is a woman in her thirties or forties with Graves' hyperthyroidism that later progressed to Graves' ophthalmopathy. For the CDR3, the DNA is TGTGCCAGCAGTTTACGGGCATTCCCGGGGGACACTGAAGCTTTCTTT. It is translated as CASSLRAFPGDTEAFF.